Sequencing of this T cell receptor beta chain was carried out in a study of shared clonotypes between healthy human individuals. Concerning this clone: Its antigen remains unknown.

Here immunoSEQ multiplex PCR was the method, and the copy in TCRdb shows in-frame clones only, minus some. The table includes around 1.5 million clones, 95% to 99% detected once. The length of the CDR3 is 15 residues. The V gene's germline CDR1 is MNHNY and CDR2 SVGAGI (reference sequence). The V gene end was trimmed by 4 bases and the J gene end by 5 bases; junction bases not matched to a gene: 10. Notes on the study in general: The study found lower generation probabilities in non-shared clonotypes than in those shared by all four donors.

The sample consisted of naive CD4+ T cells sorted from blood. Indicated subset: CD45RA+ positively selected. This chain connects TRBV6-6 to TRBJ2-7; 8 bases map to TRBD2. The receptor was derived from a man aged 25-40 years in good health. The CDR3 sequence is CASSSGLGSLNEQYF. CDR3 nucleotide sequence: TGTGCCAGCAGTTCGGGACTAGGCTCTTTGAACGAGCAGTACTTC.